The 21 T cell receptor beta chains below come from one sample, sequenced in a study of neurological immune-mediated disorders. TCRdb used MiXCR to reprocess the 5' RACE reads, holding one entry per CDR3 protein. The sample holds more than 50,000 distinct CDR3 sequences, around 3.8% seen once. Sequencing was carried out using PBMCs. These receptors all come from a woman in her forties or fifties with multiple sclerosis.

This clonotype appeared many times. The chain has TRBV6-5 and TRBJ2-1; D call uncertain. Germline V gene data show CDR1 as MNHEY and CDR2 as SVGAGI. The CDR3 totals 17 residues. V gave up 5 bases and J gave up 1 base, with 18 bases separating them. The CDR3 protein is CASSTLSRGISYNEQFF. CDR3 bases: TGTGCCAGCAGTACCCTTTCCCGAGGAATATCCTACAATGAGCAGTTCTTC.

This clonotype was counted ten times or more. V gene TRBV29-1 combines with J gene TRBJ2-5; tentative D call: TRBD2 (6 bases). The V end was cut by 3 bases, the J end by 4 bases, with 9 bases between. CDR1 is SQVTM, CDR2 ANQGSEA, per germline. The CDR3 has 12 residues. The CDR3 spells CSVDYGGETQYF. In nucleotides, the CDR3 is TGCAGCGTTGACTACGGGGGAGAGACCCAGTACTTC.

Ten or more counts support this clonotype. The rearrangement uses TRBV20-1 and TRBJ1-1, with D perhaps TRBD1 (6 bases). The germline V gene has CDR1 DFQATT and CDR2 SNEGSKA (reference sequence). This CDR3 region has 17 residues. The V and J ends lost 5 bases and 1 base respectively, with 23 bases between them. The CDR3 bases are TGCAGTGCTTCCGGAGGGGACATCCGGCGGGAGAACACTGAAGCTTTCTTT. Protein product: CSASGGDIRRENTEAFF.

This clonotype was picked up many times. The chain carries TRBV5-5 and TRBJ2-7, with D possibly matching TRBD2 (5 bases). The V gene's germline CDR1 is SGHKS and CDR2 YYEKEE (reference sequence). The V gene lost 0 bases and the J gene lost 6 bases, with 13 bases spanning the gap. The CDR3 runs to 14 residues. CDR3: CASSLAISAGEQYF. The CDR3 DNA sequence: TGTGCCAGCAGCTTGGCGATTAGCGCGGGCGAGCAGTACTTC.

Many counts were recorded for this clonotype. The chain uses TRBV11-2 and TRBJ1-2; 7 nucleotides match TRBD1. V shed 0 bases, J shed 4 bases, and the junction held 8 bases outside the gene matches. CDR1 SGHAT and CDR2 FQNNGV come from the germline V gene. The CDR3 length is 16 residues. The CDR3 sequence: CASSLDPGQLGYGYTF. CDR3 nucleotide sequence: TGTGCCAGCAGCTTAGATCCGGGACAGCTAGGCTATGGCTACACCTTC.

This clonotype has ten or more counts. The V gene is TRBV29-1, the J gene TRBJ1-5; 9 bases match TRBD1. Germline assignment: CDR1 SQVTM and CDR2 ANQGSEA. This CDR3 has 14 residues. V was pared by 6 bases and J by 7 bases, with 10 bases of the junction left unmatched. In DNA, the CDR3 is TGCAGCGTCGCCGAGACAGGGGGAGAGCAGCCCCAGCATTTT. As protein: CSVAETGGEQPQHF.

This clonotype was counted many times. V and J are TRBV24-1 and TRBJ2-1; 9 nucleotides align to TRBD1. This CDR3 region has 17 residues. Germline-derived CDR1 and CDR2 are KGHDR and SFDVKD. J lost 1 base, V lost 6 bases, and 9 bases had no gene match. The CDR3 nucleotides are TGTGCCACCAGTTCACCCGACAGGGGGTCTTCCTACAATGAGCAGTTCTTC. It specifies CATSSPDRGSSYNEQFF.

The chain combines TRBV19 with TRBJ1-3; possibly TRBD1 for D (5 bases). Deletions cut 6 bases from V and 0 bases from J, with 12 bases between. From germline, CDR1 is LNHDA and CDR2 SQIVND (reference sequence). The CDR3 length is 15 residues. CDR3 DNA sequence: TGTGCCAGTAGCACGGGGGACTTCTCTGGAAACACCATATATTTT. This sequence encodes CASSTGDFSGNTIYF.

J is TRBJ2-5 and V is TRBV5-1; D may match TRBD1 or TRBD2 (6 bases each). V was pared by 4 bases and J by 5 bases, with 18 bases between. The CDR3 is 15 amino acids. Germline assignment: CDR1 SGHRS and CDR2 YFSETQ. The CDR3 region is CASSPTGTREETQYF. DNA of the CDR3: TGCGCCAGCAGCCCAACAGGGACACGGGAGGAGACCCAGTACTTC.

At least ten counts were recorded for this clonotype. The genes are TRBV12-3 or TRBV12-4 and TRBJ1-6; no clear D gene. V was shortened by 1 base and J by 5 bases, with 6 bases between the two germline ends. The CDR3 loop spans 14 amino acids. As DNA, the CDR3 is TGTGCCAGCAGTTTAGGCAGAAATAATTCACCCCTCCACTTT. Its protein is CASSLGRNNSPLHF.

Written as DNA, the CDR3 is TGTGCCAGCAGCTTTGTGGACAGCAATCAGCCCCAGCATTTT. It specifies CASSFVDSNQPQHF. The chain couples TRBV5-5 to TRBJ1-5; D not resolved. CDR1 SGHKS and CDR2 YYEKEE come from the germline V gene (reference sequence). V was cut by 2 bases and J by 1 base, with 7 bases left in between. This CDR3 region has 14 residues.

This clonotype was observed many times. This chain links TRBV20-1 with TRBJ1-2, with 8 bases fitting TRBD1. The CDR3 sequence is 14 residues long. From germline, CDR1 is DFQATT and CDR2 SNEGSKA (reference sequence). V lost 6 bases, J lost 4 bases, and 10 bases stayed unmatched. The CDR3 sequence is CSAGVETGAYGYTF. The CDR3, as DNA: TGCAGTGCGGGGGTAGAGACAGGGGCCTATGGCTACACCTTC.

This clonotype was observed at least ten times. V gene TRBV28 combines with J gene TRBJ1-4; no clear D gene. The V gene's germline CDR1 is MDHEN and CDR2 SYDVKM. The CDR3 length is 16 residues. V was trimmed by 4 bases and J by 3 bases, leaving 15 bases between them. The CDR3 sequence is CASSSWPESSNEKLFF. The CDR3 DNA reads TGTGCCAGCAGTTCTTGGCCGGAATCATCTAATGAAAAACTGTTTTTT.

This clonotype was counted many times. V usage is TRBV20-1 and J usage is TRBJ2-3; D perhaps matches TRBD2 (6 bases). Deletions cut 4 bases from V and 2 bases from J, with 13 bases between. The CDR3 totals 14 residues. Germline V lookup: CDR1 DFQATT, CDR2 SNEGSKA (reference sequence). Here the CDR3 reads CSAIAGRNTDTQYF. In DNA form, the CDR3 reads TGCAGTGCTATCGCGGGGAGGAACACAGATACGCAGTATTTT.

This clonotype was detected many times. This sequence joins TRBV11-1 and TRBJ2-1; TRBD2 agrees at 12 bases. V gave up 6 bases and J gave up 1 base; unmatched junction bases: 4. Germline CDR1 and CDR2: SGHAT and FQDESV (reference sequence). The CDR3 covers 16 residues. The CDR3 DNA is TGTGCCAGCAGACCAACTAGCGGGAGGTCCTACAATGAGCAGTTCTTC. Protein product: CASRPTSGRSYNEQFF.

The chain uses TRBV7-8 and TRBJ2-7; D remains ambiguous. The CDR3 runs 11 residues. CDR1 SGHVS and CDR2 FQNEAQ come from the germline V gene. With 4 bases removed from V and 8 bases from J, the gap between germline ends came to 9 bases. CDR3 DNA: TGTGCCAGCAGCTCTAGATACAAGCAGTACTTC. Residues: CASSSRYKQYF.

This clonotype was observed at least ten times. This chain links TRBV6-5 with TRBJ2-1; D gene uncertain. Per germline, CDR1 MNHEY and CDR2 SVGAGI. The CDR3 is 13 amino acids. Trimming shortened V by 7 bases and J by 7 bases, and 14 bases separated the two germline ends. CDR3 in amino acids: CASKSLNGNEQFF. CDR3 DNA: TGTGCCAGCAAGTCATTAAACGGGAATGAGCAGTTCTTC.

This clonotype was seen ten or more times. Written as DNA, the CDR3 is TGCAGTGCCCAGGGGCTGGGGGATGAAGCTTTCTTT. Protein sequence: CSAQGLGDEAFF. The V and J genes are TRBV20-1 and TRBJ1-1, with D perhaps TRBD1 (6 bases). The V gene's germline CDR1 is DFQATT and CDR2 SNEGSKA (reference sequence). V was trimmed by 6 bases and J by 7 bases, leaving 15 bases between them. The CDR3 extends over 12 amino acids.

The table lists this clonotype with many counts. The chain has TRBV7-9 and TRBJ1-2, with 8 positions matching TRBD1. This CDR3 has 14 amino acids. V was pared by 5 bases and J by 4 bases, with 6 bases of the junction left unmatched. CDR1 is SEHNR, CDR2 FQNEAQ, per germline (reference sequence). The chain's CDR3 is CASSTGQGAYGYTF. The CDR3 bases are TGTGCCAGCAGCACCGGACAGGGAGCCTATGGCTACACCTTC.

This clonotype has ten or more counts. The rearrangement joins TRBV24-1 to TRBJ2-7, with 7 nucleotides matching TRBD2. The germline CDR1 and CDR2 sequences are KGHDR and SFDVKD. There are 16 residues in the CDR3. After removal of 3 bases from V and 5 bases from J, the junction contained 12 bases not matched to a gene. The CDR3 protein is CATSDPADGGVHEQYF. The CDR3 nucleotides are TGTGCCACCAGTGATCCCGCGGATGGGGGGGTCCACGAGCAGTACTTC.

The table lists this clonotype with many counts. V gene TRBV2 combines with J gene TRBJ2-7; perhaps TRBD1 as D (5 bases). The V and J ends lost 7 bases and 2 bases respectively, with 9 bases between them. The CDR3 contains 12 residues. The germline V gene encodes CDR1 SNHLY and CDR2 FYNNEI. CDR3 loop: CASIRTTYEQYF. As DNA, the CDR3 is TGTGCCAGCATCCGGACAACCTACGAGCAGTACTTC. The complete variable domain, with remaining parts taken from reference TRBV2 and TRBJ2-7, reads EPEVTQTPSHQVTQMGQEVILRCVPISNHLYFYWYRQILGQKVEFLVSFYNNEISEKSEIFDDQFSVERPDGSNFTLKIRSTKLEDSAMYFCASIRTTYEQYFGPGTRLTVT.